A selection of T cell receptor beta chains follows, all from one sample in a study of cytomegalovirus exposure and HLA in healthy donors. Profiling relied on immunoSEQ multiplex PCR, and the TCRdb table lists in-frame clones only, not all of them. The data hold approximately 210,000 clones, with 85% to 90% observed a single time. Material for sequencing was PBMCs. These receptors were obtained from a young man in good health and CMV-seronegative. Each CDR3 is given with its conserved first and last residue. The D gene is left open where the match is weak. Size values are once, few and many counts, or a class for expanded clones, and some rows have none.

v_call: TRBV6-5; j_call: TRBJ2-7; clone_size: .; d_call: TRBD2; cdr3_aa: CASSYGGSGGNYEQYF; cdr3_nt: TGTGCCAGCAGTTACGGGGGATCGGGGGGAAACTACGAGCAGTACTTC
v_call: TRBV7-8; j_call: TRBJ1-5; clone_size: .; d_call: .; cdr3_aa: CASSLVGGAVGNQPQHF; cdr3_nt: TGTGCCAGCAGCTTAGTGGGGGGGGCAGTGGGTAATCAGCCCCAGCATTTT
v_call: TRBV19; j_call: TRBJ2-1; clone_size: .; d_call: TRBD2; cdr3_aa: CASSPRLAGPLSGQFF; cdr3_nt: TGTGCCAGTAGTCCGCGACTAGCGGGGCCTCTTTCTGGGCAGTTCTTC
v_call: TRBV20-1; j_call: TRBJ2-7; clone_size: .; d_call: .; cdr3_aa: CSAPAGYEQYF; cdr3_nt: TGCAGTGCCCCAGCGGGCTACGAGCAGTACTTC
v_call: TRBV13; j_call: TRBJ2-2; clone_size: .; d_call: TRBD2; cdr3_aa: CASSLYGGVTGELFF; cdr3_nt: TGTGCCAGCAGCTTATACGGGGGGGTCACCGGGGAGCTGTTTTTT
v_call: TRBV6-5; j_call: TRBJ2-7; clone_size: .; d_call: .; cdr3_aa: CASSYSDSEPSYEQYF; cdr3_nt: TGTGCCAGCAGTTACTCAGACAGCGAGCCCTCCTACGAGCAGTACTTC
v_call: TRBV7-2; j_call: TRBJ2-1; clone_size: .; d_call: TRBD1; cdr3_aa: CASSSTGGYNEQFF; cdr3_nt: TGTGCCAGCAGCTCGACAGGGGGCTACAATGAGCAGTTCTTC
v_call: TRBV5-4; j_call: TRBJ2-5; clone_size: .; d_call: TRBD1; cdr3_aa: CASSFTGVETQYF; cdr3_nt: TGTGCCAGCAGCTTCACAGGGGTAGAGACCCAGTACTTC
v_call: TRBV28; j_call: TRBJ1-4; clone_size: .; d_call: .; cdr3_aa: CASGDGRGHEKLFF; cdr3_nt: TGTGCCAGCGGCGACGGCCGAGGGCATGAAAAACTGTTTTTT
v_call: TRBV5-4; j_call: TRBJ1-6; clone_size: .; d_call: TRBD1; cdr3_aa: CASQGGYNSPLHF; cdr3_nt: TGTGCCAGTCAGGGGGGCTATAATTCACCCCTCCACTTT
v_call: TRBV2; j_call: TRBJ2-6; clone_size: .; d_call: .; cdr3_aa: CASSPPSGAGANVLTF; cdr3_nt: TGTGCCAGCAGTCCCCCCTCAGGGGCCGGGGCCAACGTCCTGACTTTC
v_call: TRBV4-2; j_call: TRBJ2-7; clone_size: .; d_call: TRBD2; cdr3_aa: CASSLGLAGMYEQYF; cdr3_nt: TGTGCCAGCAGCTTGGGACTAGCGGGGATGTACGAGCAGTACTTC
v_call: TRBV28; j_call: TRBJ2-7; clone_size: .; d_call: .; cdr3_aa: CASNPDSFYEQYF; cdr3_nt: TGTGCCAGCAACCCAGACAGCTTCTACGAGCAGTACTTC
v_call: TRBV29-1; j_call: TRBJ2-7; clone_size: .; d_call: .; cdr3_aa: CSVGAWYEQYF; cdr3_nt: TGCAGCGTTGGGGCATGGTACGAGCAGTACTTC
v_call: TRBV14; j_call: TRBJ1-1; clone_size: .; d_call: TRBD1; cdr3_aa: CASSQATGGRVTEAFF; cdr3_nt: TGTGCCAGCAGCCAGGCTACAGGGGGAAGAGTCACTGAAGCTTTCTTT
v_call: TRBV7-2; j_call: TRBJ1-5; clone_size: once; d_call: TRBD1; cdr3_aa: CASSPGGDRPQHF; cdr3_nt: TGTGCCAGCAGCCCAGGGGGTGATCGGCCCCAGCATTTT
v_call: TRBV5-1; j_call: TRBJ1-1; clone_size: .; d_call: .; cdr3_aa: CASSLAGGRHEAFF; cdr3_nt: TGCGCCAGCAGCTTGGCCGGAGGGCGCCATGAAGCTTTCTTT
v_call: TRBV9; j_call: TRBJ1-6; clone_size: .; d_call: .; cdr3_aa: CASSVEVGSPLHF; cdr3_nt: TGTGCCAGCAGCGTAGAAGTTGGCTCACCCCTCCACTTT
v_call: TRBV14; j_call: TRBJ1-2; clone_size: once; d_call: TRBD1; cdr3_aa: CASSLTGGPGYTF; cdr3_nt: TGTGCCAGCAGCCTAACAGGGGGGCCTGGCTACACCTTC
v_call: TRBV7-2; j_call: TRBJ2-7; clone_size: .; d_call: TRBD2; cdr3_aa: CASSPGREGSYEQYF; cdr3_nt: TGTGCCAGCAGCCCGGGACGGGAGGGGTCCTACGAGCAGTACTTC
v_call: TRBV19; j_call: TRBJ2-7; clone_size: few; d_call: TRBD1; cdr3_aa: CASRVRGRDGEQYF; cdr3_nt: TGTGCCAGTAGGGTCAGGGGGCGAGATGGCGAGCAGTACTTC
v_call: TRBV28; j_call: TRBJ1-2; clone_size: .; d_call: .; cdr3_aa: CASSLTGINYGYTF; cdr3_nt: TGTGCCAGCAGTTTAACAGGGATTAACTATGGCTACACCTTC
v_call: TRBV4-1; j_call: TRBJ2-4; clone_size: .; d_call: TRBD1; cdr3_aa: CASSGHRPQGDKNIQYF; cdr3_nt: TGCGCCAGCAGCGGCCACCGTCCCCAGGGGGACAAAAACATTCAGTACTTC
v_call: TRBV6-1; j_call: TRBJ2-3; clone_size: .; d_call: .; cdr3_aa: CASLEGGRTDTQYF; cdr3_nt: TGTGCCAGCCTGGAGGGGGGGCGGACAGATACGCAGTATTTT
v_call: TRBV15; j_call: TRBJ2-3; clone_size: .; d_call: TRBD2; cdr3_aa: CATSRDMGAKASGGTADTQYF; cdr3_nt: TGTGCCACCAGCAGAGATATGGGAGCTAAGGCTAGCGGGGGTACAGCAGATACGCAGTATTTT
v_call: TRBV7-9; j_call: TRBJ2-7; clone_size: once; d_call: .; cdr3_aa: CASSSEYEQYF; cdr3_nt: TGTGCCAGCAGCTCCGAGTACGAGCAGTACTTC
v_call: TRBV9; j_call: TRBJ2-1; clone_size: .; d_call: TRBD2; cdr3_aa: CASSETSGGYNEQFF; cdr3_nt: TGTGCCAGCAGCGAGACTAGCGGGGGATACAATGAGCAGTTCTTC
v_call: TRBV6-1; j_call: TRBJ1-1; clone_size: once; d_call: .; cdr3_aa: CASSEFPGKAFF; cdr3_nt: TGTGCCAGCAGTGAATTTCCCGGGAAGGCTTTCTTT
v_call: TRBV4-1; j_call: TRBJ1-6; clone_size: .; d_call: .; cdr3_aa: CASSPDRAGNSPLHF; cdr3_nt: TGCGCCAGCAGCCCCGATAGGGCGGGTAATTCACCCCTCCACTTT
v_call: TRBV2; j_call: TRBJ1-2; clone_size: few; d_call: .; cdr3_aa: CASSADSYGYTF; cdr3_nt: TGTGCCAGCAGCGCGGACAGCTATGGCTACACCTTC
v_call: TRBV4-2; j_call: TRBJ2-3; clone_size: .; d_call: TRBD1; cdr3_aa: CASSQGDRGQDTQYF; cdr3_nt: TGTGCCAGCAGCCAAGGGGACAGGGGGCAAGATACGCAGTATTTT
v_call: TRBV7-9; j_call: TRBJ2-7; clone_size: few; d_call: .; cdr3_aa: CASSSPFYEQYF; cdr3_nt: TGTGCCAGCAGCTCCCCTTTCTACGAGCAGTACTTC
v_call: TRBV6-1; j_call: TRBJ2-3; clone_size: .; d_call: .; cdr3_aa: CASSEYAGTGPDTQYF; cdr3_nt: TGTGCCAGCAGTGAATACGCAGGGACTGGCCCAGATACGCAGTATTTT
v_call: TRBV5-1; j_call: TRBJ2-7; clone_size: .; d_call: .; cdr3_aa: CASSLDRGTYEQYF; cdr3_nt: TGCGCCAGCAGCTTGGATAGGGGAACCTACGAGCAGTACTTC
v_call: TRBV10-3; j_call: TRBJ2-1; clone_size: once; d_call: TRBD2; cdr3_aa: CAISVAGLGAEQFF; cdr3_nt: TGTGCCATCAGTGTAGCGGGATTAGGGGCTGAGCAGTTCTTC
v_call: TRBV7-2; j_call: TRBJ1-1; clone_size: .; d_call: .; cdr3_aa: CASSLMWTNTEAFF; cdr3_nt: TGTGCCAGCAGCTTAATGTGGACAAACACTGAAGCTTTCTTT
v_call: TRBV7-9; j_call: TRBJ1-3; clone_size: .; d_call: .; cdr3_aa: CASSPDSLSGNTIYF; cdr3_nt: TGTGCCAGCAGCCCGGACAGCCTCTCTGGAAACACCATATATTTT
v_call: TRBV18; j_call: TRBJ2-6; clone_size: .; d_call: .; cdr3_aa: CASSAGLQVLSGANVLTF; cdr3_nt: TGTGCCAGCTCAGCGGGGCTACAGGTCCTCTCTGGGGCCAACGTCCTGACTTTC
v_call: TRBV7-6; j_call: TRBJ2-3; clone_size: .; d_call: .; cdr3_aa: CASSLDRDTQYF; cdr3_nt: TGTGCCAGCAGCTTAGACAGAGATACGCAGTATTTT
v_call: TRBV5-4; j_call: TRBJ2-4; clone_size: .; d_call: TRBD1; cdr3_aa: CASSLGRTGTAVKNIQYF; cdr3_nt: TGTGCCAGCAGCTTAGGGAGAACCGGGACAGCAGTCAAAAACATTCAGTACTTC
v_call: TRBV28; j_call: TRBJ2-7; clone_size: .; d_call: .; cdr3_aa: CASAWPGQGAHEQYF; cdr3_nt: TGTGCCAGCGCCTGGCCAGGGCAGGGCGCCCACGAGCAGTACTTC
v_call: TRBV5-1; j_call: TRBJ2-2; clone_size: .; d_call: .; cdr3_aa: CASSLDTNTGELFF; cdr3_nt: TGCGCCAGCAGCTTAGACACCAACACCGGGGAGCTGTTTTTT
v_call: TRBV25-1; j_call: TRBJ2-1; clone_size: .; d_call: .; cdr3_aa: CASSGQVGEQFF; cdr3_nt: TGTGCCAGCAGTGGACAAGTTGGTGAGCAGTTCTTC
v_call: TRBV13; j_call: TRBJ2-7; clone_size: .; d_call: .; cdr3_aa: CASSRSGAPYEQYF; cdr3_nt: TGTGCCAGCAGCCGCTCAGGGGCCCCCTACGAGCAGTACTTC
v_call: TRBV5-1; j_call: TRBJ2-7; clone_size: once; d_call: TRBD1; cdr3_aa: CASSSRDRGLYEQYF; cdr3_nt: TGCGCCAGCAGCTCCCGGGACAGGGGGCTCTACGAGCAGTACTTC